This passage covers 15 T cell receptor beta chains from one sample sequenced in a study of response to subunit inactivated influenza vaccine. TCRdb recomputed calls from the RT-PCR reads with MiXCR, one row per CDR3 protein. Seen here are some 180,000 distinct CDR3 sequences, about 9% observed once, and the top ten hold roughly a tenth. This specimen was non-naive T cells sorted from PBMCs, taken on the day of vaccination. The receptors were gathered from a man aged 45-60 years who received an inactivated influenza vaccine.

This clonotype occurred a few times. The chain uses TRBV6-1 and TRBJ2-1, with TRBD1 as a possible D gene (5 bases). Between the trimmed V and J ends, which lost 4 bases and 12 bases, there was a span of 16 bases. Germline-derived CDR1 and CDR2 are MNHNS and SASEGT. This CDR3 is built from 13 residues. This chain's CDR3 is CASSAGPRTRQFF. The CDR3, as DNA: TGTGCCAGCAGTGCCGGGCCACGGACAAGGCAGTTCTTC.

This clonotype came up a few times. This sequence joins TRBV4-2 and TRBJ2-1, with 8 bases aligning to TRBD1. Germline V gene lookup returns CDR1 LGHNA and CDR2 YNFKEQ. Losses at the gene ends were 0 bases for V and 0 bases for J; bases not matched to a gene: 1. This CDR3 spans 16 amino acids. CDR3 amino acids: CASSQDTGGSYNEQFF. The CDR3 DNA follows: TGTGCCAGCAGCCAAGATACAGGGGGCTCCTACAATGAGCAGTTCTTC.

This clonotype has ten or more counts. This chain links TRBV20-1 with TRBJ2-5, with TRBD1 matching 7 bases. The germline CDR1 and CDR2 sequences are DFQATT and SNEGSKA (reference sequence). The CDR3 is 13 residues long. The V and J ends lost 6 bases and 4 bases, in that order; junction bases with no gene match: 8. The CDR3 here is CSAPRTGTETQYF. The CDR3 nucleotides are TGCAGTGCCCCCCGGACAGGAACAGAGACCCAGTACTTC.

This clonotype was counted a few times. The V call is TRBV28, the J call TRBJ2-7, with D tentatively TRBD1 or TRBD2 (5 bases each). Germline V gene sequence: CDR1 MDHEN, CDR2 SYDVKM. This CDR3 spans 14 amino acids. The germline V and J ends were trimmed by 6 bases and 6 bases, with 18 bases remaining between them. The CDR3 coding sequence is TGTGCCAGCAGCGGGGCTAGTTCTCCTGGCGAGCAGTACTTC. Translated: CASSGASSPGEQYF.

The chain couples TRBV10-1 to TRBJ1-1; 7 bases align to TRBD1. V trimming: 5 bases; J trimming: 4 bases; junction bases outside the gene matches: 10. CDR3 length: 15 residues. CDR1 is WNHNN, CDR2 SYGVQD, per germline (reference sequence). CDR3 coding DNA: TGCGCCAGCAGTTACGACAGGGTAGGGAGCACTGAAGCTTTCTTT. Protein sequence: CASSYDRVGSTEAFF.

This clonotype came up a few times. V is TRBV18 and J is TRBJ1-1, with D possibly TRBD1 on 5 matching bases. The germline CDR1 and CDR2 sequences are KGHSH and LQKENI. The CDR3 extends over 13 amino acids. V lost 1 base and J 12 bases, leaving 15 bases between the germline ends. CDR3 in amino acids: CASSPRRAGLSFF. Here the CDR3 DNA reads TGTGCCAGCTCACCACGGCGGGCAGGGTTGTCTTTCTTT.

This clonotype was found many times. The V call is TRBV18, the J call TRBJ2-1; 8 nucleotides match TRBD2. V was pared by 5 bases and J by 3 bases, with 9 bases of the junction left unmatched. There are 16 residues in the CDR3. Germline V gene lookup returns CDR1 KGHSH and CDR2 LQKENI. CDR3 nucleotide sequence: TGTGCCAGCTCATATAATTCAGGGACTAGCTACAATGAGCAGTTCTTC. Encoded protein: CASSYNSGTSYNEQFF. The whole variable domain, filled in from reference TRBV18 and TRBJ2-1, reads NAGVMQNPRHLVRRRGQEARLRCSPMKGHSHVYWYRQLPEEGLKFMVYLQKENIIDESGMPKERFSAEFPKEGPSILRIQQVVRGDSAAYFCASSYNSGTSYNEQFFGPGTRLTVL.

This clonotype was detected many times. The chain is built from TRBV15 and TRBJ2-3; D is uncertain. The germline V gene has CDR1 LNHNV and CDR2 YYDKDF (reference sequence). This CDR3 region has 16 residues. V was shortened by 2 bases and J by 1 base, with 13 bases between the two germline ends. The DNA for the CDR3 is TGTGCCACCAGCAGAACCCGACTCGATCGCACAGATACGCAGTATTTT. As protein: CATSRTRLDRTDTQYF.

This clonotype showed up just a few times. This rearrangement joins TRBV5-1 to TRBJ1-2; D gene uncertain. CDR1 SGHRS and CDR2 YFSETQ come from the germline V gene. Trimming pared 0 bases from V and 4 bases from J, leaving 13 bases between. The CDR3 spans 15 residues. The DNA for the CDR3 is TGCGCCAGCAGCTTGGCGTCGGGCGGTGTCTATGGCTACACCTTC. This encodes CASSLASGGVYGYTF.

The chain recombines TRBV12-3 or TRBV12-4 with TRBJ1-4, with 10 positions matching TRBD1. Trimming removed 6 bases from V and 9 bases from J; junction bases left unmatched: 4. This CDR3 comprises 13 residues. The DNA for the CDR3 is TGTGCCAGCAGCTCGGGACAGGGGCAAAAACTGTTTTTT. This gives the protein CASSSGQGQKLFF.

This sequence joins TRBV28 and TRBJ1-2, with TRBD1 matching 7 bases. This CDR3 has 13 amino acids. Trimming removed 4 bases from V and 4 bases from J; junction bases left unmatched: 3. Germline V gene sequence: CDR1 MDHEN, CDR2 SYDVKM. The CDR3 DNA reads as TGTGCCAGCAGTTGGGCAGGGGGCTATGGCTACACCTTC. Translation: CASSWAGGYGYTF.

A few counts support this clonotype. The chain couples TRBV20-1 to TRBJ1-1; D is unclear. Germline CDR1 is DFQATT and CDR2 is SNEGSKA (reference sequence). The CDR3 totals 17 residues. The V and J ends lost 0 bases and 0 bases respectively, with 17 bases between them. The CDR3 coding sequence is TGCAGTGCTAGAGATTGGAGGGTATCGGCTATGAACACTGAAGCTTTCTTT. This codes for CSARDWRVSAMNTEAFF.

This clonotype was recorded at least ten times. The rearrangement links TRBV7-8 to TRBJ2-1; D gene uncertain. Germline CDR1 is SGHVS and CDR2 is FQNEAQ. This CDR3 has 15 amino acids. The V end was cut by 2 bases, the J end by 5 bases, with 13 bases between. CDR3 amino acids: CASSLRSYGHNEQFF. CDR3 DNA sequence: TGTGCCAGCAGCTTACGTAGTTATGGGCACAATGAGCAGTTCTTC.

The CDR3 nucleotides read TGTGCCAGCAGCTTAAATAGCGTCGGTGAGCAGTTCTTC. It specifies CASSLNSVGEQFF. The genes are TRBV7-2 and TRBJ2-1, with D possibly being TRBD2 (5 bases). The CDR3 has 13 amino acids. The V end lost 2 bases, the J end lost 9 bases, and 11 bases lay between the germline ends. Germline-derived CDR1 and CDR2 are SGHTA and FQGNSA.

A few counts support this clonotype. The V and J genes are TRBV12-3 or TRBV12-4 and TRBJ2-7; D remains ambiguous. The CDR3 is made up of 12 amino acids. Between the trimmed V and J ends, which lost 3 bases and 2 bases, there was a span of 5 bases. The CDR3 here is CASSFEPYEQYF. As DNA, the CDR3 is TGTGCCAGCAGTTTTGAGCCCTACGAGCAGTACTTC.